This T cell receptor (beta chain) was obtained from a study of shared clonotypes between healthy human individuals. Overall study: Donor ages ranged 18 to 49 years: two women, a few men.

200 to 250 ng DNA, around 30,000 T cell genomes, went into each sorted-subset replicate PCR. Here immunoSEQ multiplex PCR was the method, and the copy in TCRdb shows in-frame clones only, minus some. The sample includes millions of clones, more than 90% seen only once; the top ten take over 0.12%. Study observations and caveats: Read depth was anticipated to influence clonotype sharing among donors. Sampling covered nothing but blood. Tissue TCR repertoires likely differ from those found in blood.

The V gene's germline CDR1 is SEHNR and CDR2 FQNEAQ (reference sequence). The V gene end was trimmed by 5 bases and the J gene end by 2 bases; junction bases not matched to a gene: 7. The CDR3 is 15 amino acids. With regard to this clone: What it binds is unknown.

Sequencing input: naive CD4+ T cells sorted from blood. Indicated subset: CD45RA+ positively selected. The receptor was isolated from a man between 18 and 35 years old in good health. The V gene is TRBV7-9, the J gene TRBJ2-3; TRBD2 matches at 7 bases. The DNA of the CDR3 is TGTGCCAGCAGCGCCCGGGGACTATTCACAGATACGCAGTATTTT. Translated: CASSARGLFTDTQYF.